The rows below give T cell receptor beta chains drawn from one sample of a study of blood T cell repertoires in COVID-19. Using immunoSEQ multiplex PCR, the repertoire was profiled, and TCRdb retains in-frame clones only, with some absent. The sample carries about 80,000 clones, about four fifths recorded once. Material for sequencing was peripheral blood. The origin of the receptors is a human donor in a cohort sampled during active COVID-19. Both conserved end residues are part of each CDR3. A D gene is named only where the DNA matches it firmly. Rows may omit the clone size; those that give it use once, few, many or a size class.

TGTGCCAGCTCACCAGGACAGGGGCTCTTTAGCAATCAGCCCCAGCATTTT | CASSPGQGLFSNQPQHF | TRBV18 | TRBD1 | once | TRBJ1-5
TGTGCCAGCAGCCGTTCCAGGGGGCGTTCGGGCAATCAGCCCCAGCATTTT | CASSRSRGRSGNQPQHF | TRBV5-5 | TRBD1 | NA | TRBJ1-5
TGTGCCAGCAGCCGGACAGGGGGGGTAAGTGAAGCCTTCTTT | CASSRTGGVSEAFF | TRBV3-1/TRBV3-2 | TRBD1 | NA | TRBJ1-1
TGCAGTGCTAGACCCGGGGGGGCGGCTTTCTTT | CSARPGGAAFF | TRBV20-1 | NA | NA | TRBJ1-1
TGTGCCAGCAGCGCGGGGACAGGGAAAGGCTACACCTTC | CASSAGTGKGYTF | TRBV7-9 | TRBD1 | NA | TRBJ1-2
TGCGCCAGCAGCTTGGCAGCCTTCGCGGGGGGAAACACCGGGGAGCTGTTTTTT | CASSLAAFAGGNTGELFF | TRBV5-1 | TRBD2 | NA | TRBJ2-2
TGTGCCAGCTCATCCCTCGACAGGGGGCGCGAGCAGTACTTC | CASSSLDRGREQYF | TRBV18 | TRBD1 | NA | TRBJ2-7
TGTGCCAGCAGCCAGGAGGGGCTGACATACGAGCAGTACTTC | CASSQEGLTYEQYF | TRBV3-1/TRBV3-2 | NA | NA | TRBJ2-7
TGTGCCAGCAGGGGGATGGGCGACAGCCAGAACAATGAAAAACTGTTTTTT | CASRGMGDSQNNEKLFF | TRBV28 | NA | once | TRBJ1-4
TGTGCCAGCACCCCGCGCGGGGGGGTCACTGAAGCTTTCTTT | CASTPRGGVTEAFF | TRBV6-5 | NA | few | TRBJ1-1
TGCGCCAGCAGCTTGGGGCCAGGGAACTATGGCTACACCTTC | CASSLGPGNYGYTF | TRBV5-1 | NA | NA | TRBJ1-2
TGTGCCAGCAGTTTTAGGACTAGCGGGGGGACGCAGTATTTT | CASSFRTSGGTQYF | TRBV27 | TRBD2 | once | TRBJ2-3
TGCGCCAGCAGCTTACTGGACAGCCACACTGAAGCTTTCTTT | CASSLLDSHTEAFF | TRBV5-1 | NA | NA | TRBJ1-1
TGCGCCAGCAGAAGCAGGGGGCGGATGAACACTGAAGCTTTCTTT | CASRSRGRMNTEAFF | TRBV5-1 | TRBD1 | once | TRBJ1-1
TGTGCCAGCACGGTCAGGGGGCCGGGTGAAGCTTTCTTT | CASTVRGPGEAFF | TRBV28 | TRBD1 | few | TRBJ1-1
TGCAGCGTCGAGGGAGGGAATCAAGGCTACACCTTC | CSVEGGNQGYTF | TRBV29-1 | NA | NA | TRBJ1-2
TGTGCCAGCGGGACAAGGGGATACACTGAAGCTTTCTTT | CASGTRGYTEAFF | TRBV25-1 | NA | NA | TRBJ1-1